This T cell receptor beta chain was recorded in a study of T-cell memory formation after mild COVID-19. cDNA libraries for TCR alpha and TCR beta, carrying sample barcodes and UMIs, came from 5'RACE with constant-segment primers. TCRdb re-called the 5' RACE reads with MiXCR, one entry per CDR3 protein. The table includes about 400,000 distinct CDR3 sequences, under 15% detected once. This clonotype was seen more than once but under ten times. The antigen is undetermined. Whole-study findings and limits: Among CD4+ contracting clones, most were CM and EM, and CD8+ ones EMRA. Researchers found some responding clones in pre-infection memory, a sign that cross-reactive memory joined. What remained unconfirmed was the SARS-CoV-2 specificity of second-wave clones peaking on day 37.

The CDR3 loop spans 16 amino acids. Trimming stripped 4 bases from V and 2 bases from J, with 16 bases between. Germline V lookup: CDR1 LGHNA, CDR2 YSLEER. V is TRBV4-3 and J is TRBJ2-3; unclear D gene. The sequenced sample was PBMCs or a T cell subset sorted from them (not recorded which). The clonotype was recovered from a man younger than 30 who had mild COVID-19 (a few samples of this study predate the infection). Cell type and time point are not known. Written as DNA, the CDR3 is TGCGCCAGCAGCCGAGTCCGTTCTCCCCTCACAGATACGCAGTATTTT. Amino acid sequence: CASSRVRSPLTDTQYF.